This T cell receptor beta chain was recorded in a study of type 1 regulatory T cells. About the study: This in vitro CD4 product, T-allo10, is enriched for Tr1 cells and alloantigen-specific.

This clonotype was counted at least ten times. Its cognate antigen is unknown. MiXCR, run by TCRdb on the reads, gives a single entry per CDR3 protein. The sample has about 14,000 distinct CDR3 sequences; about an eighth are singletons. What was sequenced was cultured T cells, either the whole culture or a sorted T cell fraction (not recorded which). This clonotype originated in a human donor in good health.

This CDR3 reads CASRLGTVGGTEAFF. The CDR3, as DNA: TGCGCCAGCAGACTAGGGACCGTTGGTGGCACTGAAGCTTTCTTT. J is TRBJ1-1 and V is TRBV5-1, with a weak D call TRBD1 (5 bases). Germline lookup yields CDR1 SGHRS and CDR2 YFSETQ. There are 15 residues in the CDR3. V was pared by 5 bases and J by 4 bases, with 18 bases between.